This note documents a single T cell receptor (beta chain) sequence. Study processing details: Estimated nucleated cell counts came from reference gene primer amplification. TCRdb's table, derived via immunoSEQ multiplex PCR, lists solely in-frame clones and lacks some. Clone size and V and J calls were adopted from that table, with D and trimming inferred from the DNA. The sample records 100,000 to 150,000 clones, 81% being singletons. This sample stems from a study of blood T cell repertoires in COVID-19. Enrolled during active infection, Seattle patients were then followed longitudinally. V was pared by 0 bases and J by 3 bases, with 10 bases between. From germline, CDR1 is SGDLS and CDR2 YYNGEE. The CDR3 runs to 15 residues.

Material for sequencing was peripheral blood. The origin of this receptor is a man aged 25-45 years with COVID-19, enrolled during active disease. The chain carries TRBV9 and TRBJ1-3, with D hard to call. The CDR3 loop reads CASSVGMGRGNTIYF. CDR3 nucleotides: TGTGCCAGCAGCGTAGGGATGGGCCGTGGAAACACCATATATTTT.